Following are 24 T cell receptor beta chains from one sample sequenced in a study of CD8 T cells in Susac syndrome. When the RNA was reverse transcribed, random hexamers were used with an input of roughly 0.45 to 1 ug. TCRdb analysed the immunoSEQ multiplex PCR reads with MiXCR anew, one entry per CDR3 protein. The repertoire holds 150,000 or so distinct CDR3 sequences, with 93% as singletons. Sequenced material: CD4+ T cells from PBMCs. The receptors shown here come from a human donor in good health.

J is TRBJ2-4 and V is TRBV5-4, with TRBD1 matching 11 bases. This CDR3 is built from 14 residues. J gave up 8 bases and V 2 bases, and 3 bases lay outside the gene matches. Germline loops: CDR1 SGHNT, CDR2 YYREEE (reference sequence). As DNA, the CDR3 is TGTGCCAGCAGCTTCGGGACAGGGGGAGACATTCAGTACTTC. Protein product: CASSFGTGGDIQYF.

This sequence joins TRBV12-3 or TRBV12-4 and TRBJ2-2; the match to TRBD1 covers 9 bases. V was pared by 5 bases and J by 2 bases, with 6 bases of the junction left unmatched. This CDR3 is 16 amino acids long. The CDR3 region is CASSPRDRANTGELFF. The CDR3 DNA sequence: TGTGCCAGCAGTCCACGGGACAGGGCAAACACCGGGGAGCTGTTTTTT.

The CDR3, as DNA: TGTGCCAGCAGTTACTCAGGGGCGCAGAGCTCTGGAAACACCATATATTTT. This translates into CASSYSGAQSSGNTIYF. The V and J genes are TRBV6-5 and TRBJ1-3, with TRBD1 as a possible D gene (5 bases). The CDR3 sequence is 17 residues long. Trimming pared 0 bases from V and 0 bases from J, leaving 12 bases between. Germline lookup yields CDR1 MNHEY and CDR2 SVGAGI.

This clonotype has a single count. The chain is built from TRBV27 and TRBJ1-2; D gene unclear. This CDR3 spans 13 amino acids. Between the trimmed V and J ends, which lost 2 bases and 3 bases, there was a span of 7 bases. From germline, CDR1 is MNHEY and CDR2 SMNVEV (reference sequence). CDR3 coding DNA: TGTGCCAGCAGTTTACGGGAGGACTATGGCTACACCTTC. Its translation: CASSLREDYGYTF.

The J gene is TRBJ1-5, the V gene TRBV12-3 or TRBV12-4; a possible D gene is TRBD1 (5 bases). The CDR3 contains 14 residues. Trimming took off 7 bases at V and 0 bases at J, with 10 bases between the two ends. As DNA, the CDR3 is TGTGCCAGCACCTCTGGGGGTAGCAATCAGCCCCAGCATTTT. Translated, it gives CASTSGGSNQPQHF.

The CDR3 DNA reads TGTGCCAGCAGCTTAGGGGCCGGGCCTCTGGATTCACCCCTCCACTTT. Translation: CASSLGAGPLDSPLHF. The rearrangement uses TRBV7-2 and TRBJ1-6, with D unresolved. Germline V gene lookup returns CDR1 SGHTA and CDR2 FQGNSA. The length of the CDR3 is 16 residues. V lost 1 base and J lost 8, with 15 bases in between.

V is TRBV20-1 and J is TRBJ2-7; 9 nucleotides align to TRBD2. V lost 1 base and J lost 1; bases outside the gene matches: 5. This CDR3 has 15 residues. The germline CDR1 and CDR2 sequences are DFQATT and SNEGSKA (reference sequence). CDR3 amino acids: CSARVAGGLSYEQYF. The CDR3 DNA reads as TGCAGTGCTAGAGTTGCGGGGGGGTTATCCTACGAGCAGTACTTC.

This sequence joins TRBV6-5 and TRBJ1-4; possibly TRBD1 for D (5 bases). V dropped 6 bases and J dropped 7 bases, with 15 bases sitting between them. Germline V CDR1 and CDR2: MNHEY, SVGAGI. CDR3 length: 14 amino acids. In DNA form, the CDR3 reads TGTGCCAGCAGCAAAAACCCTGGGGGTGAAAAACTGTTTTTT. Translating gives CASSKNPGGEKLFF.

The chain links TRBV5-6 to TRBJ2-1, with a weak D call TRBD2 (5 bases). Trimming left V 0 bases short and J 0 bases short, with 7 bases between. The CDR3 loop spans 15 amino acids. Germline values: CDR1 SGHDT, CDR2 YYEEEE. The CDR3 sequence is CASSLGGHSYNEQFF. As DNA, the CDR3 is TGTGCCAGCAGCTTGGGCGGGCACTCCTACAATGAGCAGTTCTTC.

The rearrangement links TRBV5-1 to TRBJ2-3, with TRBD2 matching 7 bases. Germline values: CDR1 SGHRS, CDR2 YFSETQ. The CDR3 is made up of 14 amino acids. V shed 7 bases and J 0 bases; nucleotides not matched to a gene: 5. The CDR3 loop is CASVRGGSTDTQYF. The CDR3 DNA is TGCGCCAGCGTTCGCGGGGGAAGCACAGATACGCAGTATTTT.

CDR3 sequence (DNA): TGCGCCAGCAGCTTGGTAGGGGGTAGCTACAATGAGCAGTTCTTC. As protein: CASSLVGGSYNEQFF. The rearrangement uses TRBV5-1 and TRBJ2-1; possible D gene TRBD1, 6 bases. CDR3 length: 15 amino acids. V lost 0 bases and J 3 bases, leaving 10 bases between the germline ends. Germline-derived CDR1 and CDR2 are SGHRS and YFSETQ.

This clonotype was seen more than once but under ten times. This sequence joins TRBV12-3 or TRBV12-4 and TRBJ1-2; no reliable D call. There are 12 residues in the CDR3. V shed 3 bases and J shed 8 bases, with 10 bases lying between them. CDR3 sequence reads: CASSLEGRGYTF. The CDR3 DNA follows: TGTGCCAGCAGTTTGGAGGGCAGGGGCTACACCTTC.

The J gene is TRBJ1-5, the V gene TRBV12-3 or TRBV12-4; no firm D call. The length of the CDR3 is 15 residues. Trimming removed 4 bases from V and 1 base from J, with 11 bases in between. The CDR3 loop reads CASSSLDPSNQPQHF. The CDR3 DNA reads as TGTGCCAGCAGTTCCCTGGACCCGAGCAATCAGCCCCAGCATTTT.

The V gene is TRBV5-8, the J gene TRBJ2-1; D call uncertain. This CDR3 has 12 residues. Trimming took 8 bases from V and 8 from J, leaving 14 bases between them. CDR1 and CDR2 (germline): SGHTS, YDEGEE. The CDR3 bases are TGTGCCAGTCTAGGTTTTGGTTATGAGCAGTTCTTC. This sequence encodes CASLGFGYEQFF.

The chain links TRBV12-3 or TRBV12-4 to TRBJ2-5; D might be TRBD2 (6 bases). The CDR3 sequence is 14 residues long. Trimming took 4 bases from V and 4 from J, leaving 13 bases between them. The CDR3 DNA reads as TGTGCCAGCAGTTCACTAGCCGGGGGAGAGACCCAGTACTTC. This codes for CASSSLAGGETQYF.

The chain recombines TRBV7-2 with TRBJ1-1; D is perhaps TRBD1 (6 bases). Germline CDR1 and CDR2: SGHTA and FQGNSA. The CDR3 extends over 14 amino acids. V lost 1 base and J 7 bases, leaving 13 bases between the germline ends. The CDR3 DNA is TGTGCCAGCAGCTTAGTGGGGGCGCAAGGTGAAGCTTTCTTT. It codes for CASSLVGAQGEAFF.

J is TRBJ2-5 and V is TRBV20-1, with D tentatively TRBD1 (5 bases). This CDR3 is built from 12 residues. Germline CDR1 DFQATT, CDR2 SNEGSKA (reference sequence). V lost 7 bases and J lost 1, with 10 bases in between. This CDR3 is CSVGQTQETQYF. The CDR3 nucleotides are TGCAGTGTGGGGCAAACCCAAGAGACCCAGTACTTC.

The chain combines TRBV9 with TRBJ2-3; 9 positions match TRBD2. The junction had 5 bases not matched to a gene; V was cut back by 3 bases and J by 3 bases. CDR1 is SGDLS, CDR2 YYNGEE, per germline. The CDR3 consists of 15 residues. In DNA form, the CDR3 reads TGTGCCAGCAGCGACAGCGGGGGGACTACAGATACGCAGTATTTT. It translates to CASSDSGGTTDTQYF.

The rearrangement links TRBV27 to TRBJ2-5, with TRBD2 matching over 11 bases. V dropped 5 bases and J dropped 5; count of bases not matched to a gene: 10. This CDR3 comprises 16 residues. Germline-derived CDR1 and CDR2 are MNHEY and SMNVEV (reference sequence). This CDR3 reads CASSPSTSGGGETQYF. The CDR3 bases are TGTGCCAGCAGTCCCTCAACTAGCGGGGGTGGGGAGACCCAGTACTTC.

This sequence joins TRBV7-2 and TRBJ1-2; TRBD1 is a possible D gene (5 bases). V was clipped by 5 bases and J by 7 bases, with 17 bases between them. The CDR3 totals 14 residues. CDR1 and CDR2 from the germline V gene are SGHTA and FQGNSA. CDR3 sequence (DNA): TGTGCCAGCAGCCCAGCAGGGTCGCAGACTGGCTACACCTTC. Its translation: CASSPAGSQTGYTF.

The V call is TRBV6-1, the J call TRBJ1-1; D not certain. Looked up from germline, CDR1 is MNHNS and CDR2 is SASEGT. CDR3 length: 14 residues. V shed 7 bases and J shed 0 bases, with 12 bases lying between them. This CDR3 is CASIYGRLNTEAFF. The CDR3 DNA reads TGTGCCAGCATCTACGGCAGGTTGAACACTGAAGCTTTCTTT.

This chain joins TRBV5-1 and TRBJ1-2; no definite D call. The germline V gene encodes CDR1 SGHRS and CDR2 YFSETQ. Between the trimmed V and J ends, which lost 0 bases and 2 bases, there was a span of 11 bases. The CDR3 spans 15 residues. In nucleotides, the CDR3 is TGCGCCAGCAGCTTGGACGGAACTTCAAACTATGGCTACACCTTC. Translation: CASSLDGTSNYGYTF. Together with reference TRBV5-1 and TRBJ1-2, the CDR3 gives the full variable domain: KAGVTQTPRYLIKTRGQQVTLSCSPISGHRSVSWYQQTPGQGLQFLFEYFSETQRNKGNFPGRFSGRQFSNSRSEMNVSTLELGDSALYLCASSLDGTSNYGYTFGSGTRLTVV.

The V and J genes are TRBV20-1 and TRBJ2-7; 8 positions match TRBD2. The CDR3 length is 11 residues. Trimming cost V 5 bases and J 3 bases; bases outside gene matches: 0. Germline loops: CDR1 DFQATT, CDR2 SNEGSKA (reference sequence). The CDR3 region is CSALAGYEQYF. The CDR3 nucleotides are TGCAGTGCTCTAGCGGGCTACGAGCAGTACTTC.

DNA of the CDR3: TGTGCCAGCAGCCAACTCGGAGGGCGGGAGACCCAGTACTTC. Protein product: CASSQLGGRETQYF. This rearrangement joins TRBV12-3 or TRBV12-4 to TRBJ2-5, with D perhaps TRBD2 (6 bases). Trimming left V 6 bases short and J 5 bases short, with 16 bases between. The CDR3 sequence is 14 residues long.